This T cell receptor beta chain originates from a study of shared clonotypes between healthy human individuals. This clone showed up many times. The repertoire was sequenced with immunoSEQ multiplex PCR; TCRdb's copy has only in-frame clones and lacks some. The sample lists about a million clones, around 76% occurring once. The CDR3 runs 14 residues. V was shortened by 6 bases and J by 0 bases, with 9 bases between the two germline ends. Germline V gene lookup returns CDR1 MNHNS and CDR2 SASEGT. This sequence was found in a man aged 18 to 35 in good health. The V call is TRBV6-1, the J call TRBJ1-5; D gene ambiguous. Sequenced material: memory CD4+ T cells sorted from blood. Sample subset: CD45RA-negative fraction. The DNA for the CDR3 is TGTGCCAGCAGGGCCTCAAGTAGCAATCAGCCCCAGCATTTT. It is translated as CASRASSSNQPQHF.